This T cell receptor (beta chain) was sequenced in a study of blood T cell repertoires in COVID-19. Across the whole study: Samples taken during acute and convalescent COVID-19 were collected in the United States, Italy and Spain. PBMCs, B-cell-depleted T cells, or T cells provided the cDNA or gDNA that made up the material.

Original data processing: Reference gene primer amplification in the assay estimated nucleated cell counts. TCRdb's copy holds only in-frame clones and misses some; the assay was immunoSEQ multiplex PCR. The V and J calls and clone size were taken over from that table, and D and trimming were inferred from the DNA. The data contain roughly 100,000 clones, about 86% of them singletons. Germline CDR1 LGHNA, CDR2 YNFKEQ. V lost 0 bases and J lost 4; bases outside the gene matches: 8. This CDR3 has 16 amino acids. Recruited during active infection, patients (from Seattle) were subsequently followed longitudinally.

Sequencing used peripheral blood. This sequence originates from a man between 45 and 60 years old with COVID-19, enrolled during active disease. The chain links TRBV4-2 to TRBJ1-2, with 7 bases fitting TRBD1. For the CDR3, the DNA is TGTGCCAGCAGCCAAGAACCCCTCGACAGGGTCTATGGCTACACCTTC. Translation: CASSQEPLDRVYGYTF.